Given below is one T cell receptor (beta chain) in context. Its antigen is not known. The data stem from a study of siplizumab effects on memory and regulatory T cells. Roughly 9.3 x 10^4 TCR templates were assayed per sample. Generated by immunoSEQ multiplex PCR, the TCRdb table keeps only in-frame clones and is missing some. The sample carries some 75,000 clones, 93% recorded once. General study results and limits: About 75-97% of proliferating CD4+ or CD8+ clones had no assignable naive or memory phenotype. Sequences that were alloreactive and traceable to unstimulated CD4+ memory cells were significantly reduced by siplizumab. Unstimulated subsets accounted for the mapping of only a minor share of the clones that were alloreactive.

The sample was CD8+ T cells sorted from blood. The TCR originated in a human donor in good health.

CDR3 in amino acids: CASSPGRRGPYEQYF. The DNA for the CDR3 is TGTGCCAGCTCACCAGGCCGGCGGGGGCCCTACGAGCAGTACTTC. This chain links TRBV18 with TRBJ2-7, with D perhaps TRBD2 (7 bases). This CDR3 has 15 amino acids. The V and J ends lost 2 bases and 2 bases respectively, with 13 bases between them. CDR1 is KGHSH, CDR2 LQKENI, per germline.